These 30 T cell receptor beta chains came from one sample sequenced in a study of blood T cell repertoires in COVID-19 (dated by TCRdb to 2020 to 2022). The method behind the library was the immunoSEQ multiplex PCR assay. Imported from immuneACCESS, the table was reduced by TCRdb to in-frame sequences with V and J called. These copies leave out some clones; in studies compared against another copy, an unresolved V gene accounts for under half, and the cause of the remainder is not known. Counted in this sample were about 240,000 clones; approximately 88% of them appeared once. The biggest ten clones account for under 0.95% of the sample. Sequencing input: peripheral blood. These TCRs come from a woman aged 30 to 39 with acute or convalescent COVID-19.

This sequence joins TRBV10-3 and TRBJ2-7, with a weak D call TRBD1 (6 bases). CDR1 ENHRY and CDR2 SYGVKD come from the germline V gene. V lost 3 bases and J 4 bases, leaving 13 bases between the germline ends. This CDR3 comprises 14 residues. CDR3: CAISELGTRYEQYF. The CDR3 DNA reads TGTGCCATCAGTGAACTCGGGACACGGTACGAGCAGTACTTC.

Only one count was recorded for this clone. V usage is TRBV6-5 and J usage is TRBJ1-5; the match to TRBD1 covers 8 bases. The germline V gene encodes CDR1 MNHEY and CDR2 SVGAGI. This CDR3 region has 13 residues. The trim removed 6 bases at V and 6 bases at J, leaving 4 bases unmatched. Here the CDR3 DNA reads TGTGCCAGCAGGGACAGGGAATTTCAGCCCCAGCATTTT. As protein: CASRDREFQPQHF.

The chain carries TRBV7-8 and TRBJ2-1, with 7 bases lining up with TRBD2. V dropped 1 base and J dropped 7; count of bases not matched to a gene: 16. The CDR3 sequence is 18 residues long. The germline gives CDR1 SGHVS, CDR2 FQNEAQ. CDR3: CASSLVSAAGVLSNEQFF. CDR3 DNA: TGTGCCAGCAGCTTAGTTTCGGCCGCGGGAGTTTTGTCGAATGAGCAGTTCTTC.

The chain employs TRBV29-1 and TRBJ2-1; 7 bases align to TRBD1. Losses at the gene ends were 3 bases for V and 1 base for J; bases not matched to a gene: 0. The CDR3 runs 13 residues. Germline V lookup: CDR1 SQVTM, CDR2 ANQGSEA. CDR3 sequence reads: CSVEDRSYNEQFF. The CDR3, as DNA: TGCAGCGTTGAGGACAGGTCCTACAATGAGCAGTTCTTC.

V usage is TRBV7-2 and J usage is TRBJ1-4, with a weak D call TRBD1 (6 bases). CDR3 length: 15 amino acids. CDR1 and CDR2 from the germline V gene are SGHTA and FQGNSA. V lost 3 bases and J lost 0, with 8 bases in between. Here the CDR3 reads CASSLTGSTNEKLFF. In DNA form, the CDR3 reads TGTGCCAGCAGCTTGACAGGTTCAACTAATGAAAAACTGTTTTTT.

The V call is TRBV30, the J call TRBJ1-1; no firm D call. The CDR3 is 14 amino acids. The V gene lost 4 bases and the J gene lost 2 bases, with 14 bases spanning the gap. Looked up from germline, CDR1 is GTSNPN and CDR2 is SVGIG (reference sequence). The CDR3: CAWKTLTRNTEAFF. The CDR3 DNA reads TGTGCCTGGAAGACCCTGACAAGAAACACTGAAGCTTTCTTT.

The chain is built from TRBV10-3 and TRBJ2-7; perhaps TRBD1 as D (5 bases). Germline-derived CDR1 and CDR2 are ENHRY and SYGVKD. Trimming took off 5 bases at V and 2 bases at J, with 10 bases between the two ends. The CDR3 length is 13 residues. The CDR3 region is CAISQTETYEQYF. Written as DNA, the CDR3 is TGTGCCATCAGTCAGACAGAAACCTACGAGCAGTACTTC.

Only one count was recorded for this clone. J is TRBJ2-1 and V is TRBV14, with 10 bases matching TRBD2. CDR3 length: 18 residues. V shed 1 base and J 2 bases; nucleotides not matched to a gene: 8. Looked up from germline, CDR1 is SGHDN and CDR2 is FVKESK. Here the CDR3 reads CASSQGPLAGATYNEQFF. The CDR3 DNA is TGTGCCAGCAGCCAAGGTCCCCTAGCGGGAGCCACCTACAATGAGCAGTTCTTC.

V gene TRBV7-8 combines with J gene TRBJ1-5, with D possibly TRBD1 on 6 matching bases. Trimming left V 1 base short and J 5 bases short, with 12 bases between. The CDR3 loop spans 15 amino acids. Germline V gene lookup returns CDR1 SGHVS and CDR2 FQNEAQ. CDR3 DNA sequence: TGTGCCAGCAGCTTAGATCCAGGGGAATATCAGCCCCAGCATTTT. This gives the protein CASSLDPGEYQPQHF.

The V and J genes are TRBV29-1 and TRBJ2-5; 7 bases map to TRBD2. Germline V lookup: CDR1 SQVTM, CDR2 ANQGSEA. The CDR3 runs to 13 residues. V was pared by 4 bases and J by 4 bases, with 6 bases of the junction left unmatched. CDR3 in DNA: TGCAGCGTTGCGGCGGGAGAAGGAGAGACCCAGTACTTC. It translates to CSVAAGEGETQYF.

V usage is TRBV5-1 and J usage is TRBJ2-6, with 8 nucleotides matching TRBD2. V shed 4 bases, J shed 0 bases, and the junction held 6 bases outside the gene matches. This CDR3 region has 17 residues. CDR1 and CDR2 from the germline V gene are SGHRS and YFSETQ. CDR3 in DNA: TGCGCCAGCAGCGCCGGGAGGGGGGCCTCTGGGGCCAACGTCCTGACTTTC. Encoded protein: CASSAGRGASGANVLTF.

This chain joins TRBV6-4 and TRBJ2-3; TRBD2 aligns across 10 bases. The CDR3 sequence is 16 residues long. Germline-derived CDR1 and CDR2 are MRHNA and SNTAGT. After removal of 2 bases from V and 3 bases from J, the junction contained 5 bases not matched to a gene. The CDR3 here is CASSDIPGLATDTQYF. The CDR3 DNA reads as TGTGCCAGCAGTGACATTCCGGGACTAGCGACAGATACGCAGTATTTT.

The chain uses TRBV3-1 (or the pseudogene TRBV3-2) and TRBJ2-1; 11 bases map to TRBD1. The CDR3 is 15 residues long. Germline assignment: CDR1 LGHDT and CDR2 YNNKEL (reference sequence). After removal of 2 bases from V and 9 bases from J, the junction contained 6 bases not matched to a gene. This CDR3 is CASSQPGQGEGEQFF. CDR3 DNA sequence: TGTGCCAGCAGCCAACCGGGACAGGGGGAGGGTGAGCAGTTCTTC.

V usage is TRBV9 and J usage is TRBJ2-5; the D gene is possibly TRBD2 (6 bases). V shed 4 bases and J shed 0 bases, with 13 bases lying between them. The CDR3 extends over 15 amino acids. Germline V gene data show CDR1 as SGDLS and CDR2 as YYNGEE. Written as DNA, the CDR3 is TGTGCCAGCAGCCCCCATGGGGGGTACCAAGAGACCCAGTACTTC. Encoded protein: CASSPHGGYQETQYF. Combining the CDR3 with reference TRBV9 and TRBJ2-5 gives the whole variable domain DSGVTQTPKHLITATGQRVTLRCSPRSGDLSVYWYQQSLDQGLQFLIQYYNGEERAKGNILERFSAQQFPDLHSELNLSSLELGDSALYFCASSPHGGYQETQYFGPGTRLLVL.

In DNA, the CDR3 is TGTGCCAGCAAAGGGTGGGACAGTACCTACGAGCAGTACTTC. This gives the protein CASKGWDSTYEQYF. This rearrangement joins TRBV6-5 to TRBJ2-7; TRBD1 aligns across 7 bases. Germline assignment: CDR1 MNHEY and CDR2 SVGAGI. V lost 7 bases, J lost 2 bases, and 8 bases stayed unmatched. The CDR3 consists of 14 residues.

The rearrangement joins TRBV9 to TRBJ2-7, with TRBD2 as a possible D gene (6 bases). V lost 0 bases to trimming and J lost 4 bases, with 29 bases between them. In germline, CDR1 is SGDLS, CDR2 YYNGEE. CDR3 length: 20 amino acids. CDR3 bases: TGTGCCAGCAGCGTAGGGGGAATTTCAGGGTTCGGAGGGATTTTTTACGAGCAGTACTTC. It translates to CASSVGGISGFGGIFYEQYF.

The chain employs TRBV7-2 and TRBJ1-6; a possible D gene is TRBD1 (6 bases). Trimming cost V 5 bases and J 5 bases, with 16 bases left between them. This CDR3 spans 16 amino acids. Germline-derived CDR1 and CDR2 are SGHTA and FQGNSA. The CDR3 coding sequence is TGTGCCAGCAGCGTTGCCGGGACATCAAATAATTCACCCCTCCACTTT. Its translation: CASSVAGTSNNSPLHF.

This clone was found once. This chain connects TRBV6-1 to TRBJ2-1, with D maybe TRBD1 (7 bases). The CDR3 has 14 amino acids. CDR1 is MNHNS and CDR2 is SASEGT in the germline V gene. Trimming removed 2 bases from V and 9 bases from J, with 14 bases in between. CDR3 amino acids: CASSESGGRTEQFF. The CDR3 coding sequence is TGTGCCAGCAGTGAATCAGGGGGGCGTACTGAGCAGTTCTTC.

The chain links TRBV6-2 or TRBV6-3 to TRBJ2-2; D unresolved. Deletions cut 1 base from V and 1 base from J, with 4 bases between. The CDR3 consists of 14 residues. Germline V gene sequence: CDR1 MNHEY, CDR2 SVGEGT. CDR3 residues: CASSYLQNTGELFF. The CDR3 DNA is TGTGCCAGCAGTTACTTACAGAACACCGGGGAGCTGTTTTTT.

The CDR3 here is CASSPVPGQGASYGYTF. DNA of the CDR3: TGTGCCAGCTCACCCGTCCCGGGACAGGGGGCCTCCTATGGCTACACCTTC. The chain joins TRBV18 to TRBJ1-2; TRBD1 agrees at 12 bases. Looked up from germline, CDR1 is KGHSH and CDR2 is LQKENI. V lost 3 bases to trimming and J lost 4 bases; unmatched junction nucleotides: 9. This CDR3 has 17 amino acids.

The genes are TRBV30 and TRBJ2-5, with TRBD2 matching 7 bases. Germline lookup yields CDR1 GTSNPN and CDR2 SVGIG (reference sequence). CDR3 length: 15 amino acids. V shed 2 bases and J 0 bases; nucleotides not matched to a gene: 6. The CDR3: CAWSSGEGYQETQYF. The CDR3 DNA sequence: TGTGCCTGGAGTTCGGGGGAGGGGTACCAAGAGACCCAGTACTTC.

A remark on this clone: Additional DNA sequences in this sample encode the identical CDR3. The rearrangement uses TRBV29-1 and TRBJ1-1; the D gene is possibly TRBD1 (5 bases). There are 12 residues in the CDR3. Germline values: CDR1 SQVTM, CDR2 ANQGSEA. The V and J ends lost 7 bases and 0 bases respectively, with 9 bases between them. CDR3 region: CSGQGMNTEAFF. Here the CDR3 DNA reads TGCAGCGGGCAGGGTATGAACACTGAAGCTTTCTTT.

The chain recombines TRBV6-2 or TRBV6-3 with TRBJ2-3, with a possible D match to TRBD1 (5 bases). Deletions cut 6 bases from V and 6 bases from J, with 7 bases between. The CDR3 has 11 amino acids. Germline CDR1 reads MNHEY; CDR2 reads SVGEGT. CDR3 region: CASSDSDTQYF. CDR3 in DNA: TGTGCCAGCAGCGACAGTGATACGCAGTATTTT.

The CDR3 region is CAWSRVLAGVTDTQYF. CDR3 bases: TGTGCCTGGAGCCGAGTACTAGCGGGAGTGACAGATACGCAGTATTTT. This rearrangement joins TRBV30 to TRBJ2-3; 11 nucleotides agree with TRBD2. CDR1 GTSNPN and CDR2 SVGIG come from the germline V gene (reference sequence). This CDR3 comprises 16 residues. V gave up 3 bases and J gave up 3 bases; unmatched junction bases: 8. Full variable domain (rest looked up from reference TRBV30 and TRBJ2-3): SQTIHQWPATLVQPVGSPLSLECTVEGTSNPNLYWYRQAAGRGLQLLFYSVGIGQISSEVPQNLSASRPQDRQFILSSKKLLLSDSGFYLCAWSRVLAGVTDTQYFGPGTRLTVL.

CDR3 region: CASSRQGTAGNTIYF. In DNA, the CDR3 is TGTGCCAGCAGTCGACAGGGGACGGCTGGAAACACCATATATTTT. The chain has TRBV6-4 and TRBJ1-3, with 8 bases identical to TRBD1. The CDR3 loop spans 15 amino acids. V lost 5 bases, J lost 2 bases, and 5 bases stayed unmatched. Germline V gene data show CDR1 as MRHNA and CDR2 as SNTAGT.

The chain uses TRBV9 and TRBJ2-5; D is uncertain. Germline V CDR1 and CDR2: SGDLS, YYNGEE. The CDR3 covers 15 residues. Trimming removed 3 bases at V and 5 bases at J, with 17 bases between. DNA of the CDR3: TGTGCCAGCAGCGCCCGAATAAATTTGGGCGAGACCCAGTACTTC. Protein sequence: CASSARINLGETQYF.

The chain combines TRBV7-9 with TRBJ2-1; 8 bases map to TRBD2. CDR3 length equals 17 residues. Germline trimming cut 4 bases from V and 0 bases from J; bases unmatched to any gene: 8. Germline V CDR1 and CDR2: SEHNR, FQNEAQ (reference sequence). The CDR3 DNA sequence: TGTGCCAGCAGCTCTCCCACTAGCGGCCCCTCCTACAATGAGCAGTTCTTC. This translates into CASSSPTSGPSYNEQFF.

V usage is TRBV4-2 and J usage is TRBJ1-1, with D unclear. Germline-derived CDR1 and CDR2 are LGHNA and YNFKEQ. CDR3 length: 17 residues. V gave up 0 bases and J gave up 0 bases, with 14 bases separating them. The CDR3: CASSQDLGRWVNTEAFF. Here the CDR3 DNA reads TGTGCCAGCAGCCAAGATCTGGGGAGGTGGGTGAACACTGAAGCTTTCTTT.

The CDR3 DNA reads TGTGCCAGCAGACCGGACAGACCCACCTACAATGAGCAGTTCTTC. Its protein product is CASRPDRPTYNEQFF. The rearrangement links TRBV5-4 to TRBJ2-1, with D tentatively TRBD1 (6 bases). Between the trimmed V and J ends, which lost 5 bases and 2 bases, there was a span of 14 bases. CDR1 SGHNT and CDR2 YYREEE come from the germline V gene (reference sequence). The length of the CDR3 is 15 residues.

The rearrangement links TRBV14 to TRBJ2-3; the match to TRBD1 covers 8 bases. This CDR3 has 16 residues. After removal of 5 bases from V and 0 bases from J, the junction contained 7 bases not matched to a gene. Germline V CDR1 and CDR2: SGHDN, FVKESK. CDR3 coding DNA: TGTGCCAGCAGCGTCCGGACAGGGAGAAGCACAGATACGCAGTATTTT. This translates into CASSVRTGRSTDTQYF.